What follows are 13 T cell receptor beta chains derived from one specimen sequenced in a study of CD8+ T cells in alopecia areata. Treatment specified: oral pan-JAK inhibitor, 5-10 mg twice daily. Extracted from the samples, RNA was reverse transcribed into cDNA to serve as the sequencing template. Clones were sequenced by immunoSEQ multiplex PCR, and TCRdb holds only the in-frame ones, with some missing. The table lists about 200,000 clones, around two fifths of them singletons. The sequenced sample was CD4+ T cells sorted from blood, obtained at approximately week 30, from a patient treated with tofacitinib. The receptor set was obtained from a human donor with alopecia areata.

This clone was observed a handful of times. This rearrangement joins TRBV20-1 to TRBJ2-3; D remains unclear. This CDR3 spans 11 amino acids. Germline loops: CDR1 DFQATT, CDR2 SNEGSKA (reference sequence). V was clipped by 3 bases and J by 6 bases, with 7 bases between them. Written as DNA, the CDR3 is TGCAGTGCTAGTATCCGGGATACGCAGTATTTT. Translation gives CSASIRDTQYF.

The table lists this clone with a few counts. This rearrangement joins TRBV19 to TRBJ2-1; weak D call: TRBD2 (6 bases). CDR1 LNHDA and CDR2 SQIVND come from the germline V gene (reference sequence). V shed 2 bases and J shed 5 bases, with 10 bases lying between them. The CDR3 consists of 14 residues. The CDR3 sequence is CASSIMAGNNEQFF. The CDR3 DNA reads as TGTGCCAGTAGTATAATGGCGGGGAACAATGAGCAGTTCTTC. Full variable domain (remainder filled in from reference TRBV19 and TRBJ2-1): DGGITQSPKYLFRKEGQNVTLSCEQNLNHDAMYWYRQDPGQGLRLIYYSQIVNDFQKGDIAEGYSVSREKKESFPLTVTSAQKNPTAFYLCASSIMAGNNEQFFGPGTRLTVL.

This clone was counted a few times. The rearrangement joins TRBV6-5 to TRBJ1-1, with a tentative D call TRBD1 (5 bases). The CDR3 consists of 13 residues. V lost 6 bases, J lost 7 bases, and 15 bases lay in between. The germline V gene has CDR1 MNHEY and CDR2 SVGAGI. This CDR3 is CASSPGQRGEAFF. The CDR3 DNA reads as TGTGCCAGCAGCCCTGGACAACGAGGTGAAGCTTTCTTT.

The chain couples TRBV11-2 to TRBJ2-7, with a possible D match to TRBD2 (5 bases). Looked up from germline, CDR1 is SGHAT and CDR2 is FQNNGV. The CDR3 extends over 14 amino acids. Trimming removed 0 bases from V and 4 bases from J, with 10 bases in between. DNA of the CDR3: TGTGCCAGCAGCTTAGAACAGAGAGGGTACGAGCAGTACTTC. As protein: CASSLEQRGYEQYF.

J is TRBJ1-2 and V is TRBV29-1; no definite D call. CDR3 size: 14 residues. Germline CDR1 SQVTM, CDR2 ANQGSEA. With 3 bases removed from V and 2 bases from J, the gap between germline ends came to 13 bases. The CDR3 protein is CSVEYGVTNYGYTF. CDR3 sequence (DNA): TGCAGCGTTGAGTATGGGGTTACAAACTATGGCTACACCTTC. The entire variable domain, with the rest obtained from reference TRBV29-1 and TRBJ1-2, is as follows: SAVISQKPSRDICQRGTSLTIQCQVDSQVTMMFWYRQQPGQSLTLIATANQGSEATYESGFVIDKFPISRPNLTFSTLTVSNMSPEDSSIYLCSVEYGVTNYGYTFGSGTRLTVV.

This clone was counted a few times. The genes are TRBV18 and TRBJ1-2; tentatively, D is TRBD1 (5 bases). The CDR3 runs 14 residues. Germline loops: CDR1 KGHSH, CDR2 LQKENI. Deletions cut 3 bases from V and 5 bases from J, with 13 bases between. CDR3 coding DNA: TGTGCCAGCTCACCTCAACGGGACGGATATGGCTACACCTTC. Protein: CASSPQRDGYGYTF.

J is TRBJ2-7 and V is TRBV27; D call uncertain. Trimming pared 1 base from V and 2 bases from J, leaving 6 bases between. Per the germline V gene, CDR1 is MNHEY and CDR2 is SMNVEV (reference sequence). The CDR3 length is 13 residues. The CDR3 loop is CASSLLGPYEQYF. CDR3 DNA: TGTGCCAGCAGTTTATTAGGTCCCTACGAGCAGTACTTC.

V and J are TRBV5-1 and TRBJ2-5, with 9 nucleotides matching TRBD1. The germline V gene has CDR1 SGHRS and CDR2 YFSETQ. The CDR3 is made up of 13 amino acids. J lost 4 bases, V lost 4 bases, and 2 bases had no gene match. The CDR3 DNA follows: TGCGCCAGCAGCCCGGGACAGGGAGAGACCCAGTACTTC. The encoded protein is CASSPGQGETQYF.

This clone has a handful of counts. V gene TRBV2 combines with J gene TRBJ1-3, with D unclear. The CDR3 is made up of 12 amino acids. V shed 1 base and J shed 6 bases, with 4 bases lying between them. CDR1 is SNHLY, CDR2 FYNNEI, per germline. The DNA of the CDR3 is TGTGCCAGCAGTGAAGACGTAAACACCATATATTTT. Protein product: CASSEDVNTIYF.

The chain carries TRBV7-8 and TRBJ2-7; weak D call: TRBD1 (6 bases). Trimming cost V 2 bases and J 3 bases, with 11 bases left between them. The CDR3 length is 14 residues. CDR1 and CDR2 from the germline V gene are SGHVS and FQNEAQ. CDR3 sequence: CASSLMGRGYEQYF. The CDR3, as DNA: TGTGCCAGCAGCTTAATGGGCAGGGGCTACGAGCAGTACTTC.

This clone was found once. The gene calls are TRBV6-1 and TRBJ1-1, with D hard to call. The germline CDR1 and CDR2 sequences are MNHNS and SASEGT. This CDR3 is 12 amino acids long. The V gene lost 0 bases and the J gene lost 13 bases, with 12 bases spanning the gap. CDR3 amino acids: CASSEAAMTGFF. CDR3 coding DNA: TGTGCCAGCAGTGAAGCGGCCATGACGGGTTTCTTT.

J is TRBJ1-4 and V is TRBV6-1; D possibly corresponds to TRBD1 (5 bases). V dropped 4 bases and J dropped 1 base, with 10 bases sitting between them. The CDR3 consists of 15 residues. Germline assignment: CDR1 MNHNS and CDR2 SASEGT. CDR3 sequence reads: CASSAGIRTNEKLFF. CDR3 nucleotides: TGTGCCAGCAGTGCAGGGATTAGAACTAATGAAAAACTGTTTTTT.

J is TRBJ2-7 and V is TRBV30, with 8 bases that match TRBD2. CDR1 and CDR2 from the germline V gene are GTSNPN and SVGIG (reference sequence). The CDR3 contains 13 residues. Germline trimming cut 3 bases from V and 6 bases from J; bases unmatched to any gene: 7. The CDR3 DNA reads TGTGCCTGGAGCCGACTAGCGATCGGCGAGCAGTACTTC. Protein: CAWSRLAIGEQYF. The full variable domain, rest sourced from reference TRBV30 and TRBJ2-7, is SQTIHQWPATLVQPVGSPLSLECTVEGTSNPNLYWYRQAAGRGLQLLFYSVGIGQISSEVPQNLSASRPQDRQFILSSKKLLLSDSGFYLCAWSRLAIGEQYFGPGTRLTVT.